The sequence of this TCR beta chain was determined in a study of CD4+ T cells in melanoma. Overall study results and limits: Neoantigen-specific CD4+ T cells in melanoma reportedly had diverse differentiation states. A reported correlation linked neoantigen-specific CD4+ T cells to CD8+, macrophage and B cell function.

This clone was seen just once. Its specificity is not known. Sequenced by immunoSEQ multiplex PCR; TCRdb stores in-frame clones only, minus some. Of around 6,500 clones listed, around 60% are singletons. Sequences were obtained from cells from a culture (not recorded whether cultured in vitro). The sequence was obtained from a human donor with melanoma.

The CDR3 DNA follows: TGCGCCAGCAGCTATACATTGGAAAGCAATCAGCCCCAGCATTTT. This translates into CASSYTLESNQPQHF. The rearrangement links TRBV4-1 to TRBJ1-5, with no clear D. Trimming stripped 5 bases from V and 1 base from J, with 12 bases between. The CDR3 runs to 15 residues. Germline V lookup: CDR1 MGHRA, CDR2 YSYEKL.